These 16 T cell receptor beta chains were all obtained from the same sample, sequenced in a study of PD-1 blockade in classical Hodgkin lymphoma. No patient escaped relapse after autologous stem cell transplantation, and brentuximab vedotin exposure varied. Method: immunoSEQ multiplex PCR; TCRdb's copy keeps in-frame clones and lacks some. Among 40,000 to 50,000 clones listed, approximately 86% were seen once. The specimen comprised peripheral blood mononuclear cells (PBMCs), sampled before the second cycle of nivolumab. The receptor source for this set is a human donor with classical Hodgkin lymphoma.

CDR3: CASSLAAGAEQYF. The CDR3 DNA sequence: TGTGCCAGCAGTTTAGCGGCGGGCGCCGAGCAGTACTTC. V usage is TRBV27 and J usage is TRBJ2-7, with TRBD2 as a possible D gene (5 bases). Trimming shortened V by 2 bases and J by 6 bases, and 11 bases separated the two germline ends. The CDR3 contains 13 residues. Looked up from germline, CDR1 is MNHEY and CDR2 is SMNVEV (reference sequence).

The V and J genes are TRBV28 and TRBJ2-7; D is uncertain. The germline V and J ends were trimmed by 5 bases and 4 bases, with 6 bases remaining between them. The CDR3 has 11 residues. Germline-derived CDR1 and CDR2 are MDHEN and SYDVKM. In DNA form, the CDR3 reads TGTGCCAGCAGTCGAACGTACGAGCAGTACTTC. This sequence encodes CASSRTYEQYF. Supplemented by reference TRBV28 and TRBJ2-7, the full variable domain reads DVKVTQSSRYLVKRTGEKVFLECVQDMDHENMFWYRQDPGLGLRLIYFSYDVKMKEKGDIPEGYSVSREKKERFSLILESASTNQTSMYLCASSRTYEQYFGPGTRLTVT.

This clone appeared a few times. The gene calls are TRBV18 and TRBJ2-7; D tentatively fits TRBD1 or TRBD2 (6 bases each). The germline V and J ends were trimmed by 7 bases and 3 bases, with 25 bases remaining between them. The length of the CDR3 is 17 residues. Germline-derived CDR1 and CDR2 are KGHSH and LQKENI. The CDR3 sequence is CASFPGAGTSELYEQYF. CDR3 DNA sequence: TGTGCCAGCTTCCCGGGGGCGGGGACCAGCGAGCTCTACGAGCAGTACTTC.

Of note for this clone: At one end, the junction sequence differs from germline, possibly due to a read error. The chain is built from TRBV7-7 and TRBJ2-5, with 7 positions matching TRBD1. Germline CDR1 and CDR2: SSHAT and FNYEAQ (reference sequence). This CDR3 comprises 14 residues. CDR3 residues: CASSLVSGGETQYF. CDR3 in DNA: TGTGCTAGCAGCTTAGTTTCAGGGGGAGAGACCCAGTACTTC.

V usage is TRBV7-8 and J usage is TRBJ2-7; either TRBD1 or TRBD2 may fit D (6 bases each). This CDR3 is 18 amino acids long. Trimming removed 1 base from V and 4 bases from J, with 23 bases in between. The germline gives CDR1 SGHVS, CDR2 FQNEAQ. The CDR3 spells CASSLEHSRGVNFYEQYF. DNA for the CDR3: TGTGCCAGCAGCTTAGAACACTCAAGGGGGGTTAACTTTTACGAGCAGTACTTC.

The table lists this clone with a few counts. The chain is built from TRBV14 and TRBJ2-7; no definite D call. The CDR3 loop spans 11 amino acids. Germline assignment: CDR1 SGHDN and CDR2 FVKESK. V lost 3 bases and J 2 bases, leaving 2 bases between the germline ends. The chain's CDR3 is CASSHTYEQYF. The CDR3 DNA follows: TGTGCCAGCAGCCATACCTACGAGCAGTACTTC.

This clone was recorded a few times. This chain joins TRBV13 and TRBJ2-7; the match to TRBD2 covers 8 bases. With V trimmed by 2 bases and J by 5 bases, 8 bases remained unmatched. The CDR3 is 15 residues long. Germline CDR1 reads PRHDT; CDR2 reads FYEKMQ (reference sequence). The CDR3 DNA follows: TGTGCCAGCAGCTTATTCTCGGGGGGGCGGAACGAGCAGTACTTC. Residues: CASSLFSGGRNEQYF.

This clone was picked up one time. The chain carries TRBV11-2 and TRBJ2-7, with D maybe TRBD1 (6 bases). Trimming removed 5 bases from V and 6 bases from J, with 17 bases in between. The CDR3 runs 14 residues. In germline, CDR1 is SGHAT, CDR2 FQNNGV. The CDR3 nucleotides read TGTGCCAGCAGCGTCCGGTACAGGGCCCCCGAGCAGTACTTC. Translation gives CASSVRYRAPEQYF.

The V and J genes are TRBV28 and TRBJ1-6; D unclear. CDR3 length: 13 amino acids. V was shortened by 5 bases and J by 9 bases, with 11 bases between the two germline ends. The germline gives CDR1 MDHEN, CDR2 SYDVKM. The CDR3 nucleotides read TGTGCCAGCAGTGTCAAACGGAGTTCACCCCTCCACTTT. Translating gives CASSVKRSSPLHF.

The CDR3 region has the DNA TGTGCCAGCAGCTCTTGGTACGGGAGCTCCCTCTATGGCTACACCTTC. Its protein product is CASSSWYGSSLYGYTF. The chain joins TRBV5-5 to TRBJ1-2; no definite D call. In germline, CDR1 is SGHKS, CDR2 YYEKEE (reference sequence). The V gene lost 3 bases and the J gene lost 4 bases, with 19 bases spanning the gap. This CDR3 region has 16 residues.

The chain links TRBV6-5 to TRBJ2-7; D may correspond to TRBD1 or TRBD2 (5 bases each). V gave up 0 bases and J gave up 3 bases, with 15 bases separating them. Germline CDR1 is MNHEY and CDR2 is SVGAGI. The length of the CDR3 is 16 residues. The CDR3 reads CASSYSTGPAHYEQYF. CDR3 nucleotides: TGTGCCAGCAGTTACTCGACGGGGCCGGCCCACTACGAGCAGTACTTC.

The chain is built from TRBV7-2 and TRBJ2-1, with TRBD2 matching over 9 bases. V trimming: 5 bases; J trimming: 9 bases; junction bases outside the gene matches: 14. The germline V gene has CDR1 SGHTA and CDR2 FQGNSA. The CDR3 runs to 16 residues. The CDR3 nucleotides are TGTGCCAGCAGCACTACCCCGCCGGGACTAGCACCTGAGCAGTTCTTC. The encoded protein is CASSTTPPGLAPEQFF.

This rearrangement joins TRBV15 to TRBJ2-2; D uncertain. The CDR3 extends over 15 amino acids. V lost 3 bases and J lost 1, with 9 bases in between. From germline, CDR1 is LNHNV and CDR2 YYDKDF (reference sequence). The CDR3 loop reads CATSRRLGNTGELFF. DNA for the CDR3: TGTGCCACCAGCAGGAGACTGGGGAACACCGGGGAGCTGTTTTTT.

The chain links TRBV27 to TRBJ2-3; D unclear. The CDR3 consists of 16 residues. V gave up 5 bases and J gave up 0 bases, with 15 bases separating them. CDR1 is MNHEY, CDR2 SMNVEV, per germline (reference sequence). The CDR3 is CASSPLGILSTDTQYF. In DNA, the CDR3 is TGTGCCAGCAGTCCATTGGGGATCCTTAGCACAGATACGCAGTATTTT.

Written as DNA, the CDR3 is TGCGCCAGCAGCTTTCAGGTTCAAGAGACCCAGTACTTC. Encoded protein: CASSFQVQETQYF. The rearrangement joins TRBV5-1 to TRBJ2-5; D remains unclear. The ends were cut back, 2 bases at V and 2 bases at J, with 7 bases in the middle. CDR3 length: 13 amino acids. Germline assignment: CDR1 SGHRS and CDR2 YFSETQ. The full variable domain, in which reference TRBV5-1 and TRBJ2-5 provide the parts outside the CDR3, is KAGVTQTPRYLIKTRGQQVTLSCSPISGHRSVSWYQQTPGQGLQFLFEYFSETQRNKGNFPGRFSGRQFSNSRSEMNVSTLELGDSALYLCASSFQVQETQYFGPGTRLLVL.

The chain links TRBV27 to TRBJ2-3; tentative D call: TRBD1 (7 bases). The germline V gene encodes CDR1 MNHEY and CDR2 SMNVEV (reference sequence). This CDR3 has 15 residues. Trimming shortened V by 5 bases and J by 3 bases, and 15 bases separated the two germline ends. CDR3 nucleotides: TGTGCCAGCAGTAGAACTCAGGGGGGAACAGATACGCAGTATTTT. It encodes CASSRTQGGTDTQYF.